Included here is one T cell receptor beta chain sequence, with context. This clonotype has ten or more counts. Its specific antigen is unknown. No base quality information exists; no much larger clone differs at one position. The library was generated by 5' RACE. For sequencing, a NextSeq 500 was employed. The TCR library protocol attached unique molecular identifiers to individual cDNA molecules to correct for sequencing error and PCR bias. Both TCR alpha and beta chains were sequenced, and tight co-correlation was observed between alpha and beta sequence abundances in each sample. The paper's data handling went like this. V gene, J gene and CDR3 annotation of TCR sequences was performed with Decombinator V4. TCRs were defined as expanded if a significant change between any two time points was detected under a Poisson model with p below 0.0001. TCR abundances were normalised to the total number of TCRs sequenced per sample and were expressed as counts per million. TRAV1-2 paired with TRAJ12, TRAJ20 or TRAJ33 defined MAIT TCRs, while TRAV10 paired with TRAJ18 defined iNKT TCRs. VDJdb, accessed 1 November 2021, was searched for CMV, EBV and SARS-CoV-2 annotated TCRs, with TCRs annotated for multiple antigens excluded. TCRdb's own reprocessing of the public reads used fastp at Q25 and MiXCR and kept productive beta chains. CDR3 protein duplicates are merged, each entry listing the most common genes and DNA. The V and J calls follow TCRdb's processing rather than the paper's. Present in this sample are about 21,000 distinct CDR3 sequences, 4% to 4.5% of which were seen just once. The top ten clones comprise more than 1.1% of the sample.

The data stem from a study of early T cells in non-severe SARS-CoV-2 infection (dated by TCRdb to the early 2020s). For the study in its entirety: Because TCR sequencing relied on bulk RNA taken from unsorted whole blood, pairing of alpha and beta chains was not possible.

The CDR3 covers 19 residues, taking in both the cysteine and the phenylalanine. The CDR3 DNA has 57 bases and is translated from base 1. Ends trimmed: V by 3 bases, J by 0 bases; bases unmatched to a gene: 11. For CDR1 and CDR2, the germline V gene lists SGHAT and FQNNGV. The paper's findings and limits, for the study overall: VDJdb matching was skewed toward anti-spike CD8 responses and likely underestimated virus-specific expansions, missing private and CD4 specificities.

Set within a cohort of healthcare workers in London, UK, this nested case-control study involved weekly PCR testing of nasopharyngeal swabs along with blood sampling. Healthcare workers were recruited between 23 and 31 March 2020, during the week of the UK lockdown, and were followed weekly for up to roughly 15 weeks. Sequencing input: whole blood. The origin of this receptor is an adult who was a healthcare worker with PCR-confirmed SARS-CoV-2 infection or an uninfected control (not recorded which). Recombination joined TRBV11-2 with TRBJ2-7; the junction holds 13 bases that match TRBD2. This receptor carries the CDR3 CASSFQVSGTSGVSYEQYF. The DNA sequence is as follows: TGTGCCAGCAGCTTCCAAGTTAGTGGGACTAGCGGGGTCTCCTACGAGCAGTACTTC.